This record concerns one T cell receptor beta chain sequence. Its target is unknown. The cohort excluded patients with autoimmune disease history or systemic immunosuppression. Measured with immunoSEQ multiplex PCR; TCRdb has only the in-frame clones, and not every one. Here the sample spans more than 45,000 clones, more than 70% being singletons. This record comes from a study of OX40 agonist ivuxolimab in advanced cancers. Overall study context: Patients were given ivuxolimab, an antibody that agonizes OX40 (CD134). The study, taken as a whole, reports: CD8+ T cells (on average) carried more expanded clones than CD4+ T cells.

The starting material was CD4+ or CD8+ T cells sorted from blood, obtained in a trial of the OX40 agonist ivuxolimab. This TCR was recovered from an adult with an advanced solid tumor such as melanoma, head and neck, liver or kidney cancer.

Here the CDR3 reads CASSPPTGMNTEAFF. Written as DNA, the CDR3 is TGTGCCAGCTCACCCCCGACAGGTATGAACACTGAAGCTTTCTTT. The chain employs TRBV18 and TRBJ1-1; D might be TRBD1 (6 bases). V gave up 3 bases and J gave up 0 bases, with 11 bases separating them. Per germline, CDR1 KGHSH and CDR2 LQKENI. The CDR3 extends over 15 amino acids.